This is a list of T cell receptor beta chains from one sample in a study of pediatric ulcerative colitis. Assay: immunoSEQ multiplex PCR; the TCRdb copy retains only in-frame clones and omits some. This sample carries 40,000 to 55,000 clones, around 79% of them seen once, and the ten largest clones take about 4%. The sample taken for sequencing was gut tissue. Every receptor here comes from a girl between 5 and 17 years old with moderate ulcerative colitis. Both conserved end residues are part of each CDR3. The order of the fields is J gene, V gene, CDR3 protein.

TRBJ2-3 | TRBV5-4 | CASSPSTDTQYF
TRBJ1-1 | TRBV5-4 | CASSLGGATEAFF
TRBJ2-1 | TRBV4-3 | CASSQDTGPDNEQFF
TRBJ1-6 | TRBV9 | CASSDLIQPGNSPLHF
TRBJ1-2 | TRBV4-1 | CASTQWQNPNYGYTF
TRBJ1-3 | TRBV6-5 | CASSRDRHSGNTIYF
TRBJ1-5 | TRBV20-1 | CSAGNNQPQHF
TRBJ1-1 | TRBV4-3 | CASSLRPSLNTEAFF
TRBJ2-5 | TRBV6-5 | CASSYSSSLQETQYF
TRBJ2-2 | TRBV2 | CASRGAANTGELFF
TRBJ1-1 | TRBV30 | CAWAGMNTEAFF
TRBJ1-6 | TRBV4-2 | CASSPSLTTGYNSPLHF
TRBJ2-3 | TRBV29-1 | CSVNLAGITDTQYF
TRBJ1-2 | TRBV10-3 | CAISGQGDDGYTF
TRBJ2-7 | TRBV5-4 | CASSPDRGREQYF
TRBJ1-1 | TRBV28 | CASSLTGARGTEAFF
TRBJ2-2 | TRBV6-4 | CASSDRQGMGELFF